The sequence of this T cell receptor (beta chain) was determined in a study of T cells of healthy individuals. One entry per CDR3 protein results from TCRdb running MiXCR on the 5' RACE reads. The table records approximately 50,000 distinct CDR3 sequences, 14% to 15% of them present only once. There are 12 residues in the CDR3. Trimming pared 4 bases from V and 7 bases from J, leaving 7 bases between. The receptor's source is a human donor in good health. The chain couples TRBV12-3 or TRBV12-4 to TRBJ2-2; D is uncertain. The CDR3 bases are TGTGCCAGCAGTTGGTGGGGCGGGGAGCTGTTTTTT. The encoded protein is CASSWWGGELFF.